What follows are 11 T cell receptor beta chains derived from one specimen sequenced in a study of tissue T cells after allogeneic stem cell transplantation. The protocol was immunoSEQ multiplex PCR, while the TCRdb copy is restricted to in-frame clones and leaves out a portion. The sample includes about 25,000 clones, about 73% seen only once; the top ten take less than 8.5%. Source: tissue from the ileum, taken at autopsy. Receptors were obtained from a female donor aged 60 or older with lung cancer.

The chain combines TRBV7-2 with TRBJ2-7; D possibly corresponds to TRBD2 (6 bases). CDR1 SGHTA and CDR2 FQGNSA come from the germline V gene. V was shortened by 1 base and J by 5 bases, with 21 bases between the two germline ends. There are 17 residues in the CDR3. The CDR3 sequence is CASSLEEEGLVVNEQYF. The CDR3 DNA follows: TGTGCCAGCAGCTTAGAGGAGGAGGGTCTTGTTGTAAACGAGCAGTACTTC.

V is TRBV5-4 and J is TRBJ1-1; D may be TRBD1 (5 bases). V was shortened by 4 bases and J by 1 base, with 8 bases between the two germline ends. Germline V CDR1 and CDR2: SGHNT, YYREEE (reference sequence). This CDR3 is 13 amino acids long. The CDR3 region is CASSQGRNTEAFF. The CDR3 nucleotides are TGTGCCAGCAGCCAGGGACGGAACACTGAAGCTTTCTTT.

The gene calls are TRBV23-1 and TRBJ1-5; D perhaps matches TRBD1 (5 bases). TRBV23-1 has ORF status, its function being uncertain. CDR3 size: 13 residues. Trimming removed 10 bases at V and 3 bases at J, with 13 bases between. CDR3: CATPGPSNQPQHF. In nucleotides, the CDR3 is TGCGCCACCCCGGGACCCTCCAATCAGCCCCAGCATTTT.

V gene TRBV7-9 combines with J gene TRBJ2-1; 10 bases fit TRBD2. Germline V gives CDR1 SEHNR, CDR2 FQNEAQ (reference sequence). This CDR3 is built from 16 residues. V trimming: 0 bases; J trimming: 3 bases; junction bases outside the gene matches: 2. The chain's CDR3 is CASSLAAGGNYNEQFF. The CDR3 DNA reads TGTGCCAGCAGCTTAGCAGCGGGAGGGAACTACAATGAGCAGTTCTTC.

The chain uses TRBV14 and TRBJ2-5, with unresolved D. CDR1 and CDR2 from the germline V gene are SGHDN and FVKESK. This CDR3 spans 15 amino acids. Deletions cut 0 bases from V and 5 bases from J, with 13 bases between. The chain's CDR3 is CASSQETTRWETQYF. The CDR3, as DNA: TGTGCCAGCAGCCAAGAGACGACTCGATGGGAGACCCAGTACTTC.

The chain couples TRBV5-1 to TRBJ2-1; tentative D call: TRBD1 (5 bases). The germline V gene encodes CDR1 SGHRS and CDR2 YFSETQ. This CDR3 comprises 13 residues. The V end lost 5 bases, the J end lost 10 bases, and 16 bases lay between the germline ends. The CDR3 region has the DNA TGCGCCAGCAGTAGGCAGGGTATTGTGGAGCAGTTCTTC. It specifies CASSRQGIVEQFF.

The chain recombines TRBV6-1 with TRBJ2-2; perhaps TRBD1 as D (7 bases). The CDR3 sequence is 15 residues long. Trimming took 3 bases from V and 3 from J, leaving 11 bases between them. Germline V gene lookup returns CDR1 MNHNS and CDR2 SASEGT. CDR3 bases: TGTGCCAGCAGTGACAGGGGGACTTACACCGGGGAGCTGTTTTTT. It encodes CASSDRGTYTGELFF.

V and J are TRBV7-2 and TRBJ2-3; D ambiguous. Germline CDR1 and CDR2: SGHTA and FQGNSA. V dropped 3 bases and J dropped 7 bases, with 8 bases sitting between them. The CDR3 length is 12 residues. The chain's CDR3 is CASSFARNTQYF. CDR3 in DNA: TGTGCCAGCAGCTTTGCTAGAAATACGCAGTATTTT.

J is TRBJ2-5 and V is TRBV5-1; TRBD2 matches 9 bases. Germline V lookup: CDR1 SGHRS, CDR2 YFSETQ. J lost 5 bases, V lost 0 bases, and 8 bases had no gene match. The CDR3 extends over 16 amino acids. The CDR3 nucleotides read TGCGCCAGCAGCTTGGGATTAGCGGGAGCAGCTGAGACCCAGTACTTC. Encoded protein: CASSLGLAGAAETQYF.

The rearrangement joins TRBV18 to TRBJ1-2; D ambiguous. The germline CDR1 and CDR2 sequences are KGHSH and LQKENI. The CDR3 totals 13 residues. Trimming shortened V by 6 bases and J by 2 bases, and 10 bases separated the two germline ends. This CDR3 reads CASSPSGNYGYTF. CDR3 DNA: TGTGCCAGCTCCCCTTCAGGAAACTATGGCTACACCTTC. Using reference TRBV18 and TRBJ1-2 for the parts outside the CDR3, the full variable domain is NAGVMQNPRHLVRRRGQEARLRCSPMKGHSHVYWYRQLPEEGLKFMVYLQKENIIDESGMPKERFSAEFPKEGPSILRIQQVVRGDSAAYFCASSPSGNYGYTFGSGTRLTVV.

The chain joins TRBV7-2 to TRBJ2-7; D gene unclear. The germline gives CDR1 SGHTA, CDR2 FQGNSA. The CDR3 extends over 13 amino acids. With 3 bases removed from V and 0 bases from J, the gap between germline ends came to 6 bases. The CDR3 DNA reads as TGTGCCAGCAGCTTCGCGTCCTCCTACGAGCAGTACTTC. This encodes CASSFASSYEQYF.